These 15 T cell receptor beta chains were sequenced from one sample in a study of identifying expanded T cells in peripheral blood. TCRdb keeps only in-frame clones here, not all; method: immunoSEQ multiplex PCR. The table has tens of thousands of clones, roughly 89% seen once. Sequenced input: blood. These receptor sequences come from a person aged 18-70 years in good health.

The CDR3 loop is CASSQEVRLGAGNEQFF. In DNA, the CDR3 is TGTGCCAGCAGCCAAGAGGTACGGCTTGGAGCAGGAAATGAGCAGTTCTTC. The V call is TRBV4-2, the J call TRBJ2-1; D ambiguous. Per germline, CDR1 LGHNA and CDR2 YNFKEQ. V shed 0 bases and J shed 7 bases, with 19 bases lying between them. This CDR3 region has 17 residues.

This chain links TRBV2 with TRBJ2-5; no clear D gene. CDR1 and CDR2 (germline): SNHLY, FYNNEI. With 4 bases removed from V and 5 bases from J, the gap between germline ends came to 5 bases. This CDR3 has 11 amino acids. The CDR3 region is CASSGRETQYF. Written as DNA, the CDR3 is TGTGCCAGCAGTGGTAGGGAGACCCAGTACTTC.

The CDR3 bases are TGTGCCAGTAGTATAGTCACGGGAGTAAAGTACAATGAGCAGTTCTTC. Translating gives CASSIVTGVKYNEQFF. V and J are TRBV19 and TRBJ2-1, with TRBD2 as a possible D gene (6 bases). Trimming cost V 1 base and J 4 bases, with 14 bases left between them. The CDR3 consists of 16 residues. Germline lookup yields CDR1 LNHDA and CDR2 SQIVND (reference sequence).

A few counts support this clone. The V call is TRBV15, the J call TRBJ2-3; no clear D. The CDR3 loop spans 13 amino acids. Germline loops: CDR1 LNHNV, CDR2 YYDKDF (reference sequence). Trimming took off 5 bases at V and 3 bases at J, with 9 bases between the two ends. CDR3 in amino acids: CATSPRRTDTQYF. CDR3 in DNA: TGTGCCACCAGCCCTAGACGGACAGATACGCAGTATTTT.

This chain joins TRBV7-9 and TRBJ2-1; no reliable D call. Looked up from germline, CDR1 is SEHNR and CDR2 is FQNEAQ (reference sequence). The V end lost 4 bases, the J end lost 8 bases, and 18 bases lay between the germline ends. The CDR3 consists of 15 residues. CDR3 DNA sequence: TGTGCCAGCAGCTCGGGTCAGTTCAGCGTCGATGAGCAGTTCTTC. Its protein is CASSSGQFSVDEQFF.

The chain uses TRBV7-3 and TRBJ2-1, with D uncertain. Trimming cost V 2 bases and J 7 bases, with 15 bases left between them. Germline V gene lookup returns CDR1 SGHTA and CDR2 FQGTGA. The CDR3 spans 15 residues. The CDR3 spells CASSLGAVFSNEQFF. The CDR3, as DNA: TGTGCCAGCAGCTTAGGCGCGGTTTTTTCTAATGAGCAGTTCTTC.

The chain is built from TRBV27 and TRBJ2-1, with 8 bases matching TRBD1. The CDR3 covers 14 residues. The ends lost 0 bases at V and 9 bases at J; junction bases unmatched: 4. Germline V lookup: CDR1 MNHEY, CDR2 SMNVEV (reference sequence). CDR3 loop: CASSLSQGAAEQFF. CDR3 nucleotide sequence: TGTGCCAGCAGTTTATCCCAGGGGGCGGCTGAGCAGTTCTTC.

This chain joins TRBV7-2 and TRBJ2-7; 14 positions agree with TRBD2. The CDR3 contains 16 residues. Per germline, CDR1 SGHTA and CDR2 FQGNSA. With V trimmed by 1 base and J by 6 bases, 5 bases remained unmatched. CDR3 residues: CASSLDGTSGSVEQYF. The CDR3 region has the DNA TGTGCCAGCAGCTTAGATGGGACTAGCGGGAGCGTCGAGCAGTACTTC.

This clone has more than one count but fewer than ten. The chain joins TRBV4-2 to TRBJ1-3, with 7 bases identical to TRBD1. V dropped 0 bases and J dropped 4; count of bases not matched to a gene: 9. Germline CDR1 is LGHNA and CDR2 is YNFKEQ. This CDR3 has 17 amino acids. The CDR3 region has the DNA TGTGCCAGCAGCCAAGATGGCTCAACAGGGGCCGGAAACACCATATATTTT. Translation gives CASSQDGSTGAGNTIYF.

The J gene is TRBJ2-3, the V gene TRBV2, with 9 bases matching TRBD1. CDR3 length: 15 amino acids. V lost 6 bases and J lost 3; bases outside the gene matches: 7. The germline gives CDR1 SNHLY, CDR2 FYNNEI. The CDR3 reads CASSRDRERTDTQYF. The CDR3, as DNA: TGTGCCAGCAGCCGGGACAGGGAGAGAACAGATACGCAGTATTTT.

Regarding this clone: Germline and junction disagree at one end, which may indicate a read error. The chain carries TRBV7-7 and TRBJ2-1; D remains ambiguous. The CDR3 has 15 residues. Germline loops: CDR1 SSHAT, CDR2 FNYEAQ (reference sequence). The CDR3 region is CASSIGRASYNEQFF. The CDR3 coding sequence is TGTGCTAGCAGCATCGGACGGGCCTCCTACAATGAGCAGTTCTTC.

CDR3 region: CAISEGRAETQYF. The DNA for the CDR3 is TGTGCCATCAGTGAGGGTAGGGCAGAGACCCAGTACTTC. The V gene is TRBV10-3, the J gene TRBJ2-5; no clear D. Germline-derived CDR1 and CDR2 are ENHRY and SYGVKD. The ends were cut back, 2 bases at V and 4 bases at J, with 8 bases in the middle. The CDR3 covers 13 residues.

V and J are TRBV2 and TRBJ2-5, with TRBD1 identical over 10 bases. The end of the DNA fits TRBJ2-7 better, so the J call may be wrong. Germline V gene data show CDR1 as SNHLY and CDR2 as FYNNEI. The CDR3 totals 14 residues. The CDR3: CASRLGQGAYEQYF. The CDR3 nucleotides are TGTGCCAGCAGACTTGGACAGGGGGCCTACGAGCAGTACTTC.

The rearrangement joins TRBV6-5 to TRBJ1-6, with TRBD1 as a possible D gene (6 bases). Germline CDR1 and CDR2: MNHEY and SVGAGI. Trimming shortened V by 0 bases and J by 10 bases, and 13 bases separated the two germline ends. This CDR3 is built from 15 residues. The CDR3 region has the DNA TGTGCCAGCAGTTACTCGCAACAGGGTAGCTCACCCCTCCACTTT. The encoded protein is CASSYSQQGSSPLHF.

The count of this clone is one. The chain uses TRBV28 and TRBJ2-1; D ambiguous. Trimming took 2 bases from V and 6 from J, leaving 5 bases between them. The CDR3 is 12 amino acids. The germline CDR1 and CDR2 sequences are MDHEN and SYDVKM. The CDR3 region is CASSLQPNEQFF. DNA for the CDR3: TGTGCCAGCAGTTTACAGCCCAATGAGCAGTTCTTC. Filled out from reference TRBV28 and TRBJ2-1, the complete variable domain reads DVKVTQSSRYLVKRTGEKVFLECVQDMDHENMFWYRQDPGLGLRLIYFSYDVKMKEKGDIPEGYSVSREKKERFSLILESASTNQTSMYLCASSLQPNEQFFGPGTRLTVL.